Shown below are 23 T cell receptor beta chains from a single sample sequenced in a study of blood T cell repertoires in COVID-19 (dated by TCRdb to 2018 to 2021). The library was prepared using the immunoSEQ multiplex PCR assay. TCRdb provides this immuneACCESS table in a form limited to in-frame rearrangements. Some clones are lacking; in checked studies, under half of them reflect an unresolved V gene, and why the rest are absent is not known. This sample holds 250,000 or so clones; 90% were observed only once. The top ten constitute under 2.5% of the sample. The sample comprised peripheral blood. These TCRs come from a woman aged 55 to 70 with COVID-19, enrolled during active disease.

This clone has only a few counts. The chain uses TRBV19 and TRBJ1-1, with D possibly matching TRBD1 (5 bases). The CDR3 length is 16 residues. Per the germline V gene, CDR1 is LNHDA and CDR2 is SQIVND (reference sequence). V lost 7 bases and J lost 3, with 21 bases in between. CDR3 nucleotides: TGTGCCAGTATCACCCCCCTTGGGCGGGGGGACACTGAAGCTTTCTTT. Its protein is CASITPLGRGDTEAFF.

The V and J genes are TRBV18 and TRBJ1-5; TRBD1 matches at 8 bases. Per germline, CDR1 KGHSH and CDR2 LQKENI. CDR3 length: 17 amino acids. The ends lost 3 bases at V and 7 bases at J; junction bases unmatched: 14. The CDR3 loop is CASSPQLGQGREQPQHF. CDR3 sequence (DNA): TGTGCCAGCTCACCCCAGCTCGGACAGGGTCGTGAGCAGCCCCAGCATTTT.

The gene calls are TRBV18 and TRBJ1-2, with 9 bases identical to TRBD1. V shed 6 bases and J 6 bases; nucleotides not matched to a gene: 17. The CDR3 length is 17 residues. Germline V gene sequence: CDR1 KGHSH, CDR2 LQKENI. The CDR3 is CASSPGTGPQWSDGYTF. In DNA, the CDR3 is TGTGCCAGCTCCCCAGGGACAGGGCCCCAGTGGAGTGATGGCTACACCTTC.

This chain connects TRBV3-1 (or the pseudogene TRBV3-2) to TRBJ1-5; no firm D call. Germline CDR1 and CDR2: LGHDT and YNNKEL (reference sequence). The CDR3 runs to 13 residues. V lost 3 bases, J lost 6 bases, and 9 bases lay in between. CDR3 in DNA: TGTGCCAGCAGCCAGGACTTGTTTCAGCCCCAGCATTTT. It translates to CASSQDLFQPQHF.

The chain is built from TRBV10-3 and TRBJ1-4, with D hard to call. Germline CDR1 and CDR2: ENHRY and SYGVKD. Trimming removed 4 bases from V and 3 bases from J, with 12 bases in between. This CDR3 is 15 amino acids long. The CDR3 coding sequence is TGTGCCATCAGTGTAGACTCCGGGGCTAATGAAAAACTGTTTTTT. This gives the protein CAISVDSGANEKLFF.

The chain couples TRBV7-2 to TRBJ2-5; weak D call: TRBD2 (6 bases). In germline, CDR1 is SGHTA, CDR2 FQGNSA. The V and J ends lost 0 bases and 5 bases respectively, with 13 bases between them. The CDR3 runs to 15 residues. The DNA for the CDR3 is TGTGCCAGCAGCTTAGCGCTCGGGGGTTTCGAGACCCAGTACTTC. Amino acids: CASSLALGGFETQYF.

The chain couples TRBV6-5 to TRBJ1-6, with 7 bases lining up with TRBD1. This CDR3 has 15 residues. Trimming at V came to 6 bases and at J to 3 bases, leaving 5 bases not matched to a gene. Germline V gives CDR1 MNHEY, CDR2 SVGAGI. CDR3 amino acids: CASSDRDSYNSPLHF. The CDR3 bases are TGTGCCAGCAGCGACCGGGACAGCTATAATTCACCCCTCCACTTT.

The chain combines TRBV9 with TRBJ2-5; the match to TRBD2 covers 8 bases. Germline-derived CDR1 and CDR2 are SGDLS and YYNGEE. The CDR3 runs 14 residues. V dropped 3 bases and J dropped 5; count of bases not matched to a gene: 6. CDR3 amino acids: CASSGTSSRETQYF. As DNA, the CDR3 is TGTGCCAGCAGCGGGACTAGCTCCCGGGAGACCCAGTACTTC.

The chain links TRBV7-2 to TRBJ2-7; a possible D gene is TRBD2 (6 bases). Germline-derived CDR1 and CDR2 are SGHTA and FQGNSA. This CDR3 has 15 residues. V gave up 2 bases and J gave up 6 bases, with 17 bases separating them. The CDR3 sequence is CASSLRRRGSGEQYF. CDR3 DNA: TGTGCCAGCAGCTTACGTCGGCGGGGTAGCGGCGAGCAGTACTTC. Full variable domain (outside the CDR3, taken from reference TRBV7-2 and TRBJ2-7): GAGVSQSPSNKVTEKGKDVELRCDPISGHTALYWYRQSLGQGLEFLIYFQGNSAPDKSGLPSDRFSAERTGGSVSTLTIQRTQQEDSAVYLCASSLRRRGSGEQYFGPGTRLTVT.

CDR3 nucleotides: TGTGCCAGCAGCGCGACAGGGGGCGAAGCTTTCTTT. Translation: CASSATGGEAFF. The rearrangement joins TRBV9 to TRBJ1-1, with 10 bases identical to TRBD1. V was pared by 3 bases and J by 8 bases, with 1 base of the junction left unmatched. The CDR3 spans 12 residues. Per the germline V gene, CDR1 is SGDLS and CDR2 is YYNGEE.

V and J are TRBV15 and TRBJ1-5, with TRBD1 matching 8 bases. Germline loops: CDR1 LNHNV, CDR2 YYDKDF (reference sequence). The CDR3 totals 16 residues. J was trimmed by 0 bases and V by 5 bases; bases with no gene match: 6. CDR3 amino acids: CATSGGQGFSNQPQHF. CDR3 in DNA: TGTGCCACCAGCGGAGGACAGGGCTTTAGCAATCAGCCCCAGCATTTT.

The chain carries TRBV19 and TRBJ2-7; no clear D. V lost 1 base and J 5 bases, leaving 9 bases between the germline ends. This CDR3 is 13 amino acids long. Germline CDR1 is LNHDA and CDR2 is SQIVND (reference sequence). In nucleotides, the CDR3 is TGTGCCAGTAGTATAGTTAGGAGTGACGAGCAGTACTTC. Its translation is CASSIVRSDEQYF.

The gene calls are TRBV3-1 (or the pseudogene TRBV3-2) and TRBJ1-2; D is uncertain. The CDR3 runs to 12 residues. The V gene lost 1 base and the J gene lost 7 bases, with 7 bases spanning the gap. In germline, CDR1 is LGHDT, CDR2 YNNKEL (reference sequence). The CDR3 bases are TGTGCCAGCAGCCAAGGGCCGCTTGGCTACACCTTC. As protein: CASSQGPLGYTF.

The chain combines TRBV18 with TRBJ1-3; the match to TRBD1 covers 9 bases. Germline V gene sequence: CDR1 KGHSH, CDR2 LQKENI. V gave up 4 bases and J gave up 7 bases; unmatched junction bases: 14. The CDR3 runs to 17 residues. CDR3 in amino acids: CASSRHRGLSPNNTIYF. CDR3 nucleotides: TGTGCCAGCTCACGTCACAGGGGGCTAAGCCCTAATAACACCATATATTTT. The full variable domain, completed using reference TRBV18 and TRBJ1-3, is NAGVMQNPRHLVRRRGQEARLRCSPMKGHSHVYWYRQLPEEGLKFMVYLQKENIIDESGMPKERFSAEFPKEGPSILRIQQVVRGDSAAYFCASSRHRGLSPNNTIYFGEGSWLTVV.

The chain combines TRBV6-6 with TRBJ1-4; D possibly corresponds to TRBD1 (5 bases). This CDR3 spans 15 amino acids. Germline V CDR1 and CDR2: MNHNY, SVGAGI (reference sequence). Between the trimmed V and J ends, which lost 4 bases and 4 bases, there was a span of 13 bases. The CDR3 region has the DNA TGTGCCAGCAGTTCGACAGCACCTTTTAATGAAAAACTGTTTTTT. This gives the protein CASSSTAPFNEKLFF.

V usage is TRBV6-1 and J usage is TRBJ1-2; 7 nucleotides align to TRBD1. This CDR3 has 15 residues. Germline V gives CDR1 MNHNS, CDR2 SASEGT. V gave up 2 bases and J gave up 5 bases; unmatched junction bases: 8. This chain's CDR3 is CASSERRGPEYGYTF. Here the CDR3 DNA reads TGTGCCAGCAGTGAAAGGAGGGGGCCGGAATATGGCTACACCTTC.

The genes are TRBV5-1 and TRBJ1-1; D may be TRBD1 (6 bases). Trimming cost V 3 bases and J 3 bases, with 18 bases left between them. Germline-derived CDR1 and CDR2 are SGHRS and YFSETQ. There are 16 residues in the CDR3. The CDR3 reads CASSSPRGRIDTEAFF. DNA for the CDR3: TGCGCCAGCAGCTCCCCGAGGGGGAGAATAGACACTGAAGCTTTCTTT.

This clone was counted only a few times. J is TRBJ1-1 and V is TRBV5-6, with 8 bases matching TRBD1. The V and J ends lost 4 bases and 1 base, in that order; junction bases with no gene match: 6. This CDR3 spans 15 amino acids. Germline CDR1 and CDR2: SGHDT and YYEEEE. The CDR3 sequence: CASSATGGKNTEAFF. The CDR3 DNA sequence: TGTGCCAGCAGCGCCACAGGGGGAAAGAACACTGAAGCTTTCTTT.

The chain carries TRBV30 and TRBJ1-2; 8 nucleotides match TRBD1. With 0 bases clipped from V and 2 bases from J, the junction kept 11 bases outside the gene matches. CDR1 and CDR2 (germline): GTSNPN, SVGIG (reference sequence). This CDR3 region has 17 residues. CDR3 nucleotides: TGTGCCTGGAGTGTACGGCTGGACAGGGCGGGGAACTATGGCTACACCTTC. Amino acid sequence: CAWSVRLDRAGNYGYTF.

The CDR3 here is CASRQRVTAEAFF. The CDR3 nucleotides are TGTGCCAGCCGCCAACGGGTAACGGCTGAAGCTTTCTTT. The rearrangement joins TRBV12-3 or TRBV12-4 to TRBJ1-1, with no clear D. CDR3 length: 13 residues. Trimming pared 8 bases from V and 6 bases from J, leaving 16 bases between.

The gene calls are TRBV4-3 and TRBJ1-1; a possible D gene is TRBD1 (5 bases). This CDR3 contains 16 residues. Germline CDR1 is LGHNA and CDR2 is YSLEER. V gave up 0 bases and J gave up 7 bases, with 18 bases separating them. The CDR3 loop reads CASSQDPPRQQGEAFF. The CDR3 DNA follows: TGCGCCAGCAGCCAAGATCCCCCTCGACAGCAGGGTGAAGCTTTCTTT.

V is TRBV27 and J is TRBJ1-2; 8 nucleotides align to TRBD1. The V and J ends lost 8 bases and 4 bases, in that order; junction bases with no gene match: 21. Germline V gene lookup returns CDR1 MNHEY and CDR2 SMNVEV (reference sequence). The CDR3 extends over 18 amino acids. This CDR3 is CASLPDRERKRLGYGYTF. The CDR3 DNA follows: TGTGCCAGCCTCCCGGACAGGGAAAGGAAGCGTTTGGGCTATGGCTACACCTTC.

This sequence joins TRBV7-6 and TRBJ2-3, with 7 bases lining up with TRBD1. Germline V CDR1 and CDR2: SGHVS, FNYEAQ. The V segment lost 4 bases and the J segment 0 bases; nucleotides outside the gene matches: 4. There are 15 residues in the CDR3. The CDR3 region is CASSSPGQSTDTQYF. As DNA, the CDR3 is TGTGCCAGCAGCTCGCCGGGACAGAGCACAGATACGCAGTATTTT.